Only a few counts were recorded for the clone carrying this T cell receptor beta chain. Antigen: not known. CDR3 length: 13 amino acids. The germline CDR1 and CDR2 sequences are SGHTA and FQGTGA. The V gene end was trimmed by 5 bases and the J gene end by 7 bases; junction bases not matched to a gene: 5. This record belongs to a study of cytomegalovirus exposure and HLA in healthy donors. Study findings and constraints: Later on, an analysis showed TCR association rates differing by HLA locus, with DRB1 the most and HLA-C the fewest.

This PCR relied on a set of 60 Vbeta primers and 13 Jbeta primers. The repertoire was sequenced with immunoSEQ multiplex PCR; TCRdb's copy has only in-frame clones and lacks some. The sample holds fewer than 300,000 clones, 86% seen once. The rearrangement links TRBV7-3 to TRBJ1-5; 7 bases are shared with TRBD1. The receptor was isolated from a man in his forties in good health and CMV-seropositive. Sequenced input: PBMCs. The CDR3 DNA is TGTGCCAGCAGCCAGGGGGTCGGGCAGCCCCAGCATTTT. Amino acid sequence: CASSQGVGQPQHF.